Following are 22 T cell receptor beta chains from one sample sequenced in a study of T cells in Graves' hyperthyroidism and ophthalmopathy. From RNA transcripts, TCR beta CDR3 regions were amplified. An initial round of RT-PCR targeting the TCR CDR3 relied on the HTBI primer set. TCRdb reprocessed the multiplex PCR reads via MiXCR and lists one record per CDR3 protein. In the table there are over 700,000 distinct CDR3 sequences, 35% to 45% of which are singletons. The source material was blood. The receptors stem from a man aged 18 to 29 with Graves' hyperthyroidism.

This chain connects TRBV7-9 to TRBJ1-3, with 10 bases identical to TRBD1. Germline lookup yields CDR1 SEHNR and CDR2 FQNEAQ (reference sequence). The trim removed 5 bases at V and 8 bases at J, leaving 18 bases unmatched. CDR3 length: 18 residues. The CDR3 bases are TGTGCCAGCAGCCCTTGGGACAGGGGAGGTTCCAATGGCTACACCATATATTTT. This encodes CASSPWDRGGSNGYTIYF.

The rearrangement joins TRBV19 to TRBJ1-5; TRBD1 aligns across 9 bases. After removal of 4 bases from V and 15 bases from J, the junction contained 7 bases not matched to a gene. Per the germline V gene, CDR1 is LNHDA and CDR2 is SQIVND (reference sequence). CDR3 length equals 12 residues. The CDR3 region has the DNA TGTGCCAGTAGTAGAGCCGGGACAGGGCGGCATTTT. It codes for CASSRAGTGRHF. The entire variable domain, with the rest obtained from reference TRBV19 and TRBJ1-5, is as follows: DGGITQSPKYLFRKEGQNVTLSCEQNLNHDAMYWYRQDPGQGLRLIYYSQIVNDFQKGDIAEGYSVSREKKESFPLTVTSAQKNPTAFYLCASSRAGTGRHFGDGTRLSIL.

This clonotype was recorded at least ten times. The V call is TRBV7-9, the J call TRBJ1-2; possibly TRBD1 for D (6 bases). CDR3 size: 14 residues. With 5 bases removed from V and 4 bases from J, the gap between germline ends came to 14 bases. Germline V gene lookup returns CDR1 SEHNR and CDR2 FQNEAQ (reference sequence). Here the CDR3 DNA reads TGTGCCAGCAGCCCCGAGGGGGGGACCTATGGCTACACCTTC. This sequence encodes CASSPEGGTYGYTF. Full variable domain (remainder filled in from reference TRBV7-9 and TRBJ1-2): DTGVSQNPRHKITKRGQNVTFRCDPISEHNRLYWYRQTLGQGPEFLTYFQNEAQLEKSRLLSDRFSAERPKGSFSTLEIQRTEQGDSAMYLCASSPEGGTYGYTFGSGTRLTVV.

Turning to this clonotype: One junction end disagrees with the germline gene, perhaps due to a read error. This chain uses TRBV2 with TRBJ2-6; 7 bases agree with TRBD2. This CDR3 region has 11 residues. The germline V gene encodes CDR1 SNHLY and CDR2 FYNNEI. The CDR3 region is CASSPGRTEAF. The CDR3 DNA sequence: TGTGCTAGCAGTCCCGGGAGGACTGAAGCTTTC.

To note about this clonotype: Mismatch with germline at one junction end may stem from a read error. The chain combines TRBV10-2 with TRBJ1-1, with D perhaps matching TRBD1 (5 bases). Germline lookup yields CDR1 WSHSY and CDR2 SAAADI. The CDR3 consists of 13 residues. CDR3 protein: CGSSPFRDGEVFF. The CDR3 bases are TGCGGCAGCAGTCCATTCAGGGACGGTGAAGTTTTCTTT.

This sequence joins TRBV6-5 and TRBJ1-1; D gene uncertain. From germline, CDR1 is MNHEY and CDR2 SVGAGI. V shed 0 bases and J shed 1 base, with 12 bases lying between them. CDR3 length: 16 residues. This CDR3 reads CASSYSTGGSNTEAFF. The CDR3 nucleotides read TGTGCCAGCAGTTACTCGACCGGAGGGTCGAACACTGAAGCTTTCTTT.

This clonotype was found a few times. CDR3 sequence: CASSLDHRVNTGELFF. The CDR3 bases are TGTGCCAGCAGCTTAGATCACAGGGTCAACACCGGGGAGCTGTTTTTT. This rearrangement joins TRBV7-2 to TRBJ2-2; TRBD1 might be the D (6 bases). Germline CDR1 SGHTA, CDR2 FQGNSA. Trimming pared 1 base from V and 2 bases from J, leaving 11 bases between. The CDR3 extends over 16 amino acids.

This chain joins TRBV7-8 and TRBJ2-5; 9 bases are a match to TRBD2. Germline V CDR1 and CDR2: SGHVS, FQNEAQ. Trimming at V came to 2 bases and at J to 5 bases, leaving 24 bases not matched to a gene. This CDR3 has 21 amino acids. The CDR3 reads CASSLSPTRLSGGTQRETQYF. CDR3 DNA: TGTGCCAGCAGCTTATCCCCCACGCGCTTAAGCGGGGGGACCCAACGGGAGACCCAGTACTTC.

Many counts were recorded for this clonotype. The J gene is TRBJ1-2, the V gene TRBV6-5, with 8 bases that match TRBD1. Germline values: CDR1 MNHEY, CDR2 SVGAGI. Trimming took 2 bases from V and 5 from J; bases not matched to a gene: 7. The CDR3 sequence is 15 residues long. In DNA form, the CDR3 reads TGTGCCAGCAGTTACAGGACAGGGAGAAAGTATGGCTACACCTTC. Translating gives CASSYRTGRKYGYTF.

Only one count was recorded for this clonotype. The chain carries TRBV29-1 and TRBJ1-4, with TRBD1 identical over 7 bases. The CDR3 is made up of 13 amino acids. The junction had 9 bases not matched to a gene; V was cut back by 8 bases and J by 6 bases. Germline CDR1 and CDR2: SQVTM and ANQGSEA. The CDR3 sequence: CSSRQGEHEKLFF. CDR3 bases: TGCAGCTCCAGACAGGGCGAGCATGAAAAACTGTTTTTT.

This clonotype was found many times. The rearrangement uses TRBV15 and TRBJ1-4; TRBD1 might be the D (5 bases). Germline values: CDR1 LNHNV, CDR2 YYDKDF (reference sequence). This CDR3 region has 16 residues. The ends were cut back, 1 base at V and 7 bases at J, with 16 bases in the middle. The CDR3 DNA sequence: TGTGCCACCAGCAGAGTGTGGACGGGGCAGAGTGAAAAACTGTTTTTT. Protein: CATSRVWTGQSEKLFF. The variable domain in full, completed from reference TRBV15 and TRBJ1-4, reads DAMVIQNPRYQVTQFGKPVTLSCSQTLNHNVMYWYQQKSSQAPKLLFHYYDKDFNNEADTPDNFQSRRPNTSFCFLDIRSPGLGDTAMYLCATSRVWTGQSEKLFFGSGTQLSVL.

The chain carries TRBV29-1 and TRBJ2-5, with 7 bases fitting TRBD1. V lost 4 bases, J lost 5 bases, and 19 bases stayed unmatched. Germline V gives CDR1 SQVTM, CDR2 ANQGSEA. This CDR3 contains 17 residues. The CDR3 region is CSVVPDFSAGQDETQYF. As DNA, the CDR3 is TGCAGCGTTGTCCCCGATTTTAGCGCCGGACAGGACGAGACCCAGTACTTC.

This clonotype was recorded a few times. CDR3: CASSLSADDQPQHF. The CDR3 DNA sequence: TGTGCCAGCAGCTTGTCGGCCGATGATCAGCCCCAGCATTTT. The chain couples TRBV5-6 to TRBJ1-5; D ambiguous. Germline assignment: CDR1 SGHDT and CDR2 YYEEEE. The length of the CDR3 is 14 residues. Trimming took off 1 base at V and 5 bases at J, with 10 bases between the two ends. Filled out from reference TRBV5-6 and TRBJ1-5, the complete variable domain reads DAGVTQSPTHLIKTRGQQVTLRCSPKSGHDTVSWYQQALGQGPQFIFQYYEEEERQRGNFPDRFSGHQFPNYSSELNVNALLLGDSALYLCASSLSADDQPQHFGDGTRLSIL.

CDR3 amino acids: CASSVGLAELGEQYF. CDR3 in DNA: TGTGCCAGCAGCGTAGGCCTAGCGGAGTTGGGGGAGCAGTACTTC. The J gene is TRBJ2-7, the V gene TRBV9, with 7 nucleotides matching TRBD2. In germline, CDR1 is SGDLS, CDR2 YYNGEE. CDR3 length: 15 amino acids. The ends lost 0 bases at V and 7 bases at J; junction bases unmatched: 10.

The table lists this clonotype with a few counts. The junction differs from germline at one of its ends, possibly a read error. J is TRBJ2-2 and V is TRBV12-3 or TRBV12-4; D is possibly TRBD2 (5 bases). The CDR3 has 13 amino acids. CDR3 amino acids: CASKEDYTGELFF. The CDR3 DNA is TGTGCCAGCAAAGAGGATTACACCGGGGAGTTGTTTTTT.

The chain recombines TRBV2 with TRBJ1-2; D gene ambiguous. With 5 bases removed from V and 8 bases from J, the gap between germline ends came to 12 bases. Germline CDR1 and CDR2: SNHLY and FYNNEI. The CDR3 loop spans 12 amino acids. Written as DNA, the CDR3 is TGTGCCAGCAGTTCACCCGGGAGCGGCTACACCTTC. It translates to CASSSPGSGYTF.

The table lists this clonotype with many counts. The chain has TRBV29-1 and TRBJ1-1; no reliable D call. CDR3 length: 13 amino acids. Germline assignment: CDR1 SQVTM and CDR2 ANQGSEA. The ends were cut back, 7 bases at V and 5 bases at J, with 17 bases in the middle. CDR3 DNA: TGCAGCGCCCGGAAAGGAGGAAGGACTGAAGCTTTCTTT. Amino acid sequence: CSARKGGRTEAFF.

This clonotype has a count of ten or more. The gene calls are TRBV2 and TRBJ1-1; D perhaps matches TRBD1 (5 bases). The length of the CDR3 is 12 residues. The germline V and J ends were trimmed by 8 bases and 5 bases, with 12 bases remaining between them. CDR1 is SNHLY and CDR2 is FYNNEI in the germline V gene. The CDR3 loop reads CASLGGRTEAFF. In DNA form, the CDR3 reads TGTGCCAGCCTCGGGGGGAGGACTGAAGCTTTCTTT.

This clonotype was detected ten times or more. The chain has TRBV7-3 and TRBJ1-1, with D perhaps matching TRBD1 (6 bases). The V gene's germline CDR1 is SGHTA and CDR2 FQGTGA. V dropped 1 base and J dropped 1 base, with 10 bases sitting between them. This CDR3 spans 15 amino acids. The CDR3 is CASSLMVGANTEAFF. The CDR3 DNA follows: TGTGCCAGCAGCTTAATGGTGGGGGCGAACACTGAAGCTTTCTTT.

About this clonotype itself: A much larger clone lies a single base off, so this may be a read error. The chain has TRBV10-3 and TRBJ2-3; no reliable D call. Looked up from germline, CDR1 is ENHRY and CDR2 is SYGVKD. The CDR3 is 12 amino acids. CDR3 coding DNA: TGTGTCACCACGGAGACCACAGATACGCAGTATTTT. Protein product: CVTTETTDTQYF.

This clonotype was recorded a few times. CDR3 nucleotides: TGTGCCAGTTCGGACAGGGTTGAGGAGCAGTACTTC. Residues: CASSDRVEEQYF. The V gene is TRBV6-6, the J gene TRBJ2-7; TRBD1 matches 8 bases. The CDR3 sequence is 12 residues long. The germline V gene encodes CDR1 MNHNY and CDR2 SVGAGI (reference sequence). V was clipped by 9 bases and J by 7 bases; unmatched bases: 8.

The chain joins TRBV29-1 to TRBJ1-1; D perhaps matches TRBD1 (6 bases). The CDR3 extends over 14 amino acids. V lost 4 bases and J 4 bases, leaving 16 bases between the germline ends. Germline V gene data show CDR1 as SQVTM and CDR2 as ANQGSEA. The CDR3 DNA is TGCAGCGTTGTTATGGGGGGGCAGAGCACTGAAGCTTTCTTT. Encoded protein: CSVVMGGQSTEAFF.